These 24 T cell receptor beta chains were sequenced from one sample in a study of CD8+ T cells in alopecia areata. The authors extracted RNA and reverse transcribed it into cDNA as the sequencing template. Profiling relied on immunoSEQ multiplex PCR, and the TCRdb table lists in-frame clones only, not all of them. This table holds 80,000 to 95,000 clones, about 40% found once. Treatment defined: oral pan-JAK inhibitor, 5-10 mg twice daily. The sample consisted of CD8+ T cells sorted from blood, taken at week 24, from a patient treated with tofacitinib. These receptors all stem from a human donor with alopecia areata.

This clone was detected a few times. This chain links TRBV13 with TRBJ2-5, with D perhaps given as TRBD1 or TRBD2 (5 bases each). The CDR3 sequence is 13 residues long. Germline CDR1 reads PRHDT; CDR2 reads FYEKMQ (reference sequence). The ends were cut back, 5 bases at V and 1 base at J, with 8 bases in the middle. The CDR3 protein is CASSDGTQETQYF. Here the CDR3 DNA reads TGTGCCAGCAGCGACGGGACCCAAGAGACCCAGTACTTC.

The genes are TRBV25-1 and TRBJ2-5, with 9 bases lining up with TRBD1. The V and J ends lost 3 bases and 5 bases, in that order; junction bases with no gene match: 13. CDR3 length: 17 residues. Germline lookup yields CDR1 MGHDK and CDR2 SYGVNS. In DNA form, the CDR3 reads TGTGCCAGCAGTGATTCACCGGGACAGGGTCTTGAGGAGACCCAGTACTTC. It encodes CASSDSPGQGLEETQYF. The whole variable domain, remainder taken from reference TRBV25-1 and TRBJ2-5, is EADIYQTPRYLVIGTGKKITLECSQTMGHDKMYWYQQDPGMELHLIHYSYGVNSTEKGDLSSESTVSRIRTEHFPLTLESARPSHTSQYLCASSDSPGQGLEETQYFGPGTRLLVL.

This sequence joins TRBV7-9 and TRBJ2-3, with TRBD2 as a possible D gene (5 bases). Germline V gene sequence: CDR1 SEHNR, CDR2 FQNEAQ (reference sequence). The CDR3 consists of 14 residues. Trimming removed 1 base at V and 6 bases at J, with 11 bases between. The DNA of the CDR3 is TGTGCCAGCAGCTTAGGGGCGGGCTCGGATACGCAGTATTTT. This encodes CASSLGAGSDTQYF.

This clone has more than one count but fewer than ten. The chain employs TRBV19 and TRBJ2-1, with 7 bases identical to TRBD1. V was clipped by 2 bases and J by 0 bases; unmatched bases: 4. Looked up from germline, CDR1 is LNHDA and CDR2 is SQIVND (reference sequence). The CDR3 runs 16 residues. The CDR3 sequence: CASSIIGGGSYNEQFF. In nucleotides, the CDR3 is TGTGCCAGTAGTATAATAGGGGGCGGCTCCTACAATGAGCAGTTCTTC.

The chain recombines TRBV9 with TRBJ2-3; 11 positions match TRBD2. The CDR3 has 14 amino acids. Looked up from germline, CDR1 is SGDLS and CDR2 is YYNGEE. Trimming took 4 bases from V and 5 from J; bases not matched to a gene: 3. The CDR3 here is CASSSSGRLDTQYF. The CDR3, as DNA: TGTGCCAGCAGCTCTAGCGGGAGGTTAGATACGCAGTATTTT.

J is TRBJ2-7 and V is TRBV29-1; tentative D call: TRBD2 (5 bases). The ends were cut back, 4 bases at V and 2 bases at J, with 12 bases in the middle. The germline CDR1 and CDR2 sequences are SQVTM and ANQGSEA. This CDR3 has 13 amino acids. The CDR3: CSVVSGTTYEQYF. The CDR3 coding sequence is TGCAGCGTTGTCAGCGGTACCACCTACGAGCAGTACTTC.

This sequence joins TRBV19 and TRBJ1-2, with D hard to call. CDR1 LNHDA and CDR2 SQIVND come from the germline V gene (reference sequence). This CDR3 is 14 amino acids long. Trimming shortened V by 6 bases and J by 4 bases, and 15 bases separated the two germline ends. CDR3 nucleotides: TGTGCCAGTAGCGGTGAAAGGGCGGGCTATGGCTACACCTTC. As protein: CASSGERAGYGYTF.

The chain links TRBV29-1 to TRBJ2-5, with D possibly being TRBD1 or TRBD2 (5 bases each). The DNA end is more similar to TRBJ2-7, so the J call may be wrong. The CDR3 runs 13 residues. Germline V gene lookup returns CDR1 SQVTM and CDR2 ANQGSEA. The CDR3 bases are TGCAGCGTTACAACCGGGGCCTACTACGAGCAGTACTTC. Protein sequence: CSVTTGAYYEQYF.

The chain employs TRBV7-9 and TRBJ1-1, with D hard to call. Trimming took off 0 bases at V and 5 bases at J, with 13 bases between the two ends. Germline V gives CDR1 SEHNR, CDR2 FQNEAQ (reference sequence). The CDR3 extends over 15 amino acids. The CDR3 coding sequence is TGTGCCAGCAGCTTAGCGGTTGGGGATGGGACTGAAGCTTTCTTT. The encoded protein is CASSLAVGDGTEAFF.

This chain uses TRBV9 with TRBJ1-1; D is uncertain. The V gene's germline CDR1 is SGDLS and CDR2 YYNGEE. The CDR3 is 14 amino acids. Trimming stripped 4 bases from V and 3 bases from J, with 13 bases between. The CDR3 is CASSPSDGDTEAFF. The CDR3 DNA reads as TGTGCCAGCAGCCCATCGGACGGAGACACTGAAGCTTTCTTT. The variable domain in full, with the rest retrieved from reference TRBV9 and TRBJ1-1, is DSGVTQTPKHLITATGQRVTLRCSPRSGDLSVYWYQQSLDQGLQFLIQYYNGEERAKGNILERFSAQQFPDLHSELNLSSLELGDSALYFCASSPSDGDTEAFFGQGTRLTVV.

The genes are TRBV27 and TRBJ2-1; D is possibly TRBD2 (5 bases). V lost 3 bases to trimming and J lost 4 bases, with 10 bases between them. This CDR3 region has 14 residues. Germline V gene lookup returns CDR1 MNHEY and CDR2 SMNVEV (reference sequence). This CDR3 reads CASSLSGSYNEQFF. CDR3 coding DNA: TGTGCCAGCAGTTTGAGCGGTTCGTACAATGAGCAGTTCTTC.

The chain employs TRBV5-6 and TRBJ2-3, with TRBD1 identical over 7 bases. The V segment lost 5 bases and the J segment 4 bases; nucleotides outside the gene matches: 7. CDR3 length: 14 amino acids. Germline CDR1 and CDR2: SGHDT and YYEEEE. CDR3 in amino acids: CASSDGQDADTQYF. The DNA of the CDR3 is TGTGCCAGCAGTGACGGACAGGACGCAGATACGCAGTATTTT.

This clone was detected a few times. The chain recombines TRBV9 with TRBJ2-5; a possible D gene is TRBD2 (8 bases). Trimming pared 0 bases from V and 5 bases from J, leaving 14 bases between. CDR3 size: 15 residues. Germline-derived CDR1 and CDR2 are SGDLS and YYNGEE. The CDR3 bases are TGTGCCAGCAGCGTAGTCGGGAGGGGGCTGGAGACCCAGTACTTC. It codes for CASSVVGRGLETQYF. Filled out from reference TRBV9 and TRBJ2-5, the complete variable domain reads DSGVTQTPKHLITATGQRVTLRCSPRSGDLSVYWYQQSLDQGLQFLIQYYNGEERAKGNILERFSAQQFPDLHSELNLSSLELGDSALYFCASSVVGRGLETQYFGPGTRLLVL.

This clone is large. The chain carries TRBV15 and TRBJ2-2; 10 bases agree with TRBD1. V was clipped by 1 base and J by 7 bases; unmatched bases: 9. CDR1 is LNHNV, CDR2 YYDKDF, per germline (reference sequence). CDR3 length: 17 residues. As DNA, the CDR3 is TGTGCCACCAGCAGAGGCCCGGGACAGGGGATAGTCGGGGAGCTGTTTTTT. Translated, it gives CATSRGPGQGIVGELFF.

The CDR3 DNA reads TGTGCCAGCAGCACGGACAGGGAGGAGGATCAGCCCCAGCATTTT. Translated: CASSTDREEDQPQHF. This chain links TRBV4-2 with TRBJ1-5, with 8 bases aligning to TRBD1. Trimming at V came to 5 bases and at J to 5 bases, leaving 8 bases not matched to a gene. The CDR3 extends over 15 amino acids. Germline V gene sequence: CDR1 LGHNA, CDR2 YNFKEQ.

This chain joins TRBV6-6 and TRBJ2-2, with TRBD2 as a possible D gene (6 bases). Germline V gives CDR1 MNHNY, CDR2 SVGAGI (reference sequence). V was trimmed by 5 bases and J by 2 bases, leaving 15 bases between them. CDR3 length equals 16 residues. The CDR3 nucleotides are TGTGCCAGCAGTCCCGGAGTAGCGGTAAACACCGGGGAGCTGTTTTTT. Encoded protein: CASSPGVAVNTGELFF.

V and J are TRBV5-1 and TRBJ1-1; unclear D gene. The CDR3 loop spans 15 amino acids. The germline CDR1 and CDR2 sequences are SGHRS and YFSETQ. V was cut by 4 bases and J by 1 base, with 14 bases left in between. In DNA form, the CDR3 reads TGCGCCAGCAGCGTGCAGTGGCAGTCGAACACTGAAGCTTTCTTT. This encodes CASSVQWQSNTEAFF.

This clone appeared a few times. The J gene is TRBJ2-7, the V gene TRBV7-9; 10 positions match TRBD1. Germline values: CDR1 SEHNR, CDR2 FQNEAQ (reference sequence). V lost 4 bases, J lost 3 bases, and 0 bases stayed unmatched. This CDR3 is 13 amino acids long. The CDR3, as DNA: TGTGCCAGCAGCTGGGACAGGGGCTACGAGCAGTACTTC. Translating gives CASSWDRGYEQYF.

The DNA of the CDR3 is TGCAGCGTTGTTGGTTTAGCGGGAGGGGAGACAGATACGCAGTATTTT. It codes for CSVVGLAGGETDTQYF. The chain carries TRBV29-1 and TRBJ2-3; TRBD2 matches at 11 bases. J gave up 3 bases and V 4 bases, and 9 bases lay outside the gene matches. This CDR3 is 16 amino acids long. Germline lookup yields CDR1 SQVTM and CDR2 ANQGSEA.

The count of this clone is one. The rearrangement links TRBV7-8 to TRBJ2-7; D not certain. V was trimmed by 5 bases and J by 4 bases, leaving 12 bases between them. The CDR3 is 13 residues long. Germline assignment: CDR1 SGHVS and CDR2 FQNEAQ. CDR3 protein: CASSTSTLYEQYF. The CDR3 DNA follows: TGTGCCAGCAGCACTTCGACCTTATACGAGCAGTACTTC.

Only a few counts were recorded for this clone. The V call is TRBV19, the J call TRBJ2-3, with 8 bases fitting TRBD1. This CDR3 has 15 amino acids. J lost 2 bases, V lost 5 bases, and 6 bases had no gene match. The germline V gene encodes CDR1 LNHDA and CDR2 SQIVND (reference sequence). This chain's CDR3 is CASSSVDRATDTQYF. The CDR3 coding sequence is TGTGCCAGTAGTTCAGTGGACAGGGCCACAGATACGCAGTATTTT. The full variable domain, completed using reference TRBV19 and TRBJ2-3, is DGGITQSPKYLFRKEGQNVTLSCEQNLNHDAMYWYRQDPGQGLRLIYYSQIVNDFQKGDIAEGYSVSREKKESFPLTVTSAQKNPTAFYLCASSSVDRATDTQYFGPGTRLTVL.

V and J are TRBV6-5 and TRBJ2-7; D ambiguous. The germline V gene encodes CDR1 MNHEY and CDR2 SVGAGI. V lost 2 bases and J 0 bases, leaving 8 bases between the germline ends. The length of the CDR3 is 14 residues. The CDR3 loop reads CASSYGSSSYEQYF. In nucleotides, the CDR3 is TGTGCCAGCAGTTACGGTTCGAGCTCCTACGAGCAGTACTTC.

This clone occurred once. This rearrangement joins TRBV5-6 to TRBJ2-1, with TRBD2 matching 10 bases. Per the germline V gene, CDR1 is SGHDT and CDR2 is YYEEEE. The CDR3 contains 15 residues. After removal of 0 bases from V and 6 bases from J, the junction contained 3 bases not matched to a gene. CDR3 loop: CASSLALAGANEQFF. The CDR3 DNA sequence: TGTGCCAGCAGCTTGGCTCTAGCGGGAGCCAATGAGCAGTTCTTC. Full variable domain (rest looked up from reference TRBV5-6 and TRBJ2-1): DAGVTQSPTHLIKTRGQQVTLRCSPKSGHDTVSWYQQALGQGPQFIFQYYEEEERQRGNFPDRFSGHQFPNYSSELNVNALLLGDSALYLCASSLALAGANEQFFGPGTRLTVL.

This rearrangement joins TRBV2 to TRBJ2-5; tentatively, D is TRBD1 (6 bases). Germline-derived CDR1 and CDR2 are SNHLY and FYNNEI. Deletions cut 11 bases from V and 4 bases from J, with 14 bases between. The length of the CDR3 is 12 residues. CDR3 DNA sequence: TGTGCCTCCGAAGAAGGGGGAGAGACCCAGTACTTC. Amino acid sequence: CASEEGGETQYF. Filled out from reference TRBV2 and TRBJ2-5, the complete variable domain reads EPEVTQTPSHQVTQMGQEVILRCVPISNHLYFYWYRQILGQKVEFLVSFYNNEISEKSEIFDDQFSVERPDGSNFTLKIRSTKLEDSAMYFCASEEGGETQYFGPGTRLLVL.